What follows are 14 T cell receptor beta chains derived from one specimen sequenced in a study of T cells in localized non-small cell lung cancer. The repertoire was sequenced with immunoSEQ multiplex PCR; TCRdb's copy has only in-frame clones and lacks some. The sample records 130,000 or so clones, around 92% being singletons. Source: peripheral blood, taken before any cancer treatment. The receptors shown here come from an older female donor with stage I lung adenocarcinoma.

The chain joins TRBV7-2 to TRBJ2-1; 9 bases align to TRBD2. J was trimmed by 2 bases and V by 5 bases; bases with no gene match: 13. The length of the CDR3 is 18 residues. Germline CDR1 reads SGHTA; CDR2 reads FQGNSA. The CDR3 sequence: CASSPRVAGVFTYNEQFF. The CDR3 region has the DNA TGTGCCAGCAGCCCAAGGGTAGCGGGAGTGTTTACCTACAATGAGCAGTTCTTC. The entire variable domain, with the rest obtained from reference TRBV7-2 and TRBJ2-1, is as follows: GAGVSQSPSNKVTEKGKDVELRCDPISGHTALYWYRQSLGQGLEFLIYFQGNSAPDKSGLPSDRFSAERTGGSVSTLTIQRTQQEDSAVYLCASSPRVAGVFTYNEQFFGPGTRLTVL.

This chain links TRBV27 with TRBJ2-1, with 14 bases fitting TRBD2. The germline V gene has CDR1 MNHEY and CDR2 SMNVEV (reference sequence). Germline trimming cut 8 bases from V and 4 bases from J; bases unmatched to any gene: 13. This CDR3 region has 18 residues. The CDR3 bases are TGTGCCAGCTCACCCATTACCGGGACTAGCGGGAGTTACAATGAGCAGTTCTTC. Its translation is CASSPITGTSGSYNEQFF.

The genes are TRBV2 and TRBJ2-5, with 14 positions matching TRBD2. V trimming: 6 bases; J trimming: 7 bases; junction bases outside the gene matches: 10. CDR3 size: 16 residues. Germline CDR1 reads SNHLY; CDR2 reads FYNNEI. This CDR3 is CASRGGTSGRLGTQYF. In nucleotides, the CDR3 is TGTGCCAGCAGGGGAGGGACTAGCGGGAGACTTGGGACCCAGTACTTC.

In its sample, this clone was seen once. This chain connects TRBV7-6 to TRBJ2-3; weak D call: TRBD1 (7 bases). CDR1 is SGHVS, CDR2 FNYEAQ, per germline. The CDR3 has 14 amino acids. Trimming took 4 bases from V and 3 from J, leaving 11 bases between them. The CDR3: CASSSEGATDTQYF. In DNA, the CDR3 is TGTGCCAGCAGCTCGGAGGGGGCAACAGATACGCAGTATTTT. Based on the CDR3 plus reference TRBV7-6 and TRBJ2-3, the full variable domain is GAGVSQSPRYKVTKRGQDVALRCDPISGHVSLYWYRQALGQGPEFLTYFNYEAQQDKSGLPNDRFSAERPEGSISTLTIQRTEQRDSAMYRCASSSEGATDTQYFGPGTRLTVL.

The chain joins TRBV9 to TRBJ2-5; possibly TRBD2 for D (7 bases). This CDR3 spans 14 amino acids. V was cut by 2 bases and J by 5 bases, with 13 bases left in between. Germline CDR1 SGDLS, CDR2 YYNGEE. CDR3 in amino acids: CASSVGGLTETQYF. The CDR3, as DNA: TGTGCCAGCAGCGTGGGGGGGCTGACCGAGACCCAGTACTTC.

V gene TRBV11-1 combines with J gene TRBJ2-7; tentatively, D is TRBD1 or TRBD2 (5 bases each). CDR3 length: 15 amino acids. The V gene's germline CDR1 is SGHAT and CDR2 FQDESV (reference sequence). V gave up 5 bases and J gave up 5 bases, with 19 bases separating them. The CDR3, as DNA: TGTGCCAGCAGCCAACCGGGACCCCTATCCCACGAGCAGTACTTC. As protein: CASSQPGPLSHEQYF.

The chain employs TRBV5-1 and TRBJ1-2, with 7 bases matching TRBD1. With 0 bases clipped from V and 4 bases from J, the junction kept 12 bases outside the gene matches. The germline gives CDR1 SGHRS, CDR2 YFSETQ. The CDR3 runs 17 residues. In nucleotides, the CDR3 is TGCGCCAGCAGCTTGGGCCAGGGGGGAACCGGGGCCTATGGCTACACCTTC. Protein sequence: CASSLGQGGTGAYGYTF.

The chain is built from TRBV4-1 and TRBJ1-1; possible D gene TRBD1, 5 bases. Germline lookup yields CDR1 MGHRA and CDR2 YSYEKL. V lost 1 base to trimming and J lost 3 bases, with 9 bases between them. The CDR3 is made up of 14 amino acids. The CDR3 DNA is TGCGCCAGCAGCCAAGGGAGGGGTTACACTGAAGCTTTCTTT. It codes for CASSQGRGYTEAFF.

The chain employs TRBV7-6 and TRBJ1-6; D not certain. The CDR3 is 13 residues long. The germline CDR1 and CDR2 sequences are SGHVS and FNYEAQ. V lost 3 bases to trimming and J lost 12 bases, with 12 bases between them. CDR3 in DNA: TGTGCCAGCAGCTTGGAAATTGGGGAACCCCTCCACTTT. Translation: CASSLEIGEPLHF.

A single count supports this clone. The V and J genes are TRBV5-4 and TRBJ2-1; tentative D call: TRBD2 (7 bases). The CDR3 is made up of 16 amino acids. With 4 bases removed from V and 9 bases from J, the gap between germline ends came to 23 bases. Germline lookup yields CDR1 SGHNT and CDR2 YYREEE (reference sequence). The chain's CDR3 is CASSRRAGASGTEQFF. The CDR3 nucleotides read TGTGCCAGCAGCAGGCGGGCGGGGGCTAGCGGCACTGAGCAGTTCTTC.

The CDR3 loop reads CASSFWGSDTQYF. The CDR3 bases are TGTGCCAGCAGTTTCTGGGGGTCAGATACGCAGTATTTT. V usage is TRBV27 and J usage is TRBJ2-3; D could derive from TRBD1 or TRBD2 (5 bases each). Trimming cost V 3 bases and J 4 bases, with 8 bases left between them. CDR1 is MNHEY, CDR2 SMNVEV, per germline (reference sequence). The length of the CDR3 is 13 residues.

This chain links TRBV28 with TRBJ2-3, with TRBD2 matching over 7 bases. Unmatched junction bases numbered 10, after V lost 6 bases and J lost 4 bases. In germline, CDR1 is MDHEN, CDR2 SYDVKM. The CDR3 runs 15 residues. The CDR3 protein is CASRGTGTKADTQYF. CDR3 nucleotides: TGTGCCAGCAGGGGGACCGGGACTAAGGCAGATACGCAGTATTTT.

The V call is TRBV6-6, the J call TRBJ2-1; D is undetermined. V lost 8 bases to trimming and J lost 8 bases, with 10 bases between them. Germline values: CDR1 MNHNY, CDR2 SVGAGI (reference sequence). The CDR3 is 11 amino acids. For the CDR3, the DNA is TGTGCCAGCTCCCACAAGGATGAGCAGTTCTTC. Residues: CASSHKDEQFF.

The rearrangement uses TRBV10-3 and TRBJ1-4; TRBD1 aligns across 9 bases. The length of the CDR3 is 14 residues. Germline CDR1 and CDR2: ENHRY and SYGVKD. Trimming cost V 6 bases and J 8 bases; bases outside gene matches: 7. This CDR3 is CAIRGQGTGEKLFF. CDR3 nucleotide sequence: TGTGCCATCAGGGGACAGGGAACAGGGGAAAAACTGTTTTTT.